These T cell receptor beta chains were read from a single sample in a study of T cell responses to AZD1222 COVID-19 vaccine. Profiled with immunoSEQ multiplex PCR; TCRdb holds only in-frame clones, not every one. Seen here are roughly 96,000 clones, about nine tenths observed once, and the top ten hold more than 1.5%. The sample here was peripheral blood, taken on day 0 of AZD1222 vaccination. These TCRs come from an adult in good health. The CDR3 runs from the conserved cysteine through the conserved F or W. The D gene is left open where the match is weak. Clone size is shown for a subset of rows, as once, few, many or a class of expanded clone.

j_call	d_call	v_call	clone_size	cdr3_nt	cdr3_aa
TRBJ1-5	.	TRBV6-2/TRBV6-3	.	TGTGCCAGCAGTTACTCTAGGCCCGGCGATCAGCCCCAGCATTTT	CASSYSRPGDQPQHF
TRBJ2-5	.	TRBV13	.	TGTGCCAGCAGCCATCCATCTGGGGGGGCTAACCAAGAGACCCAGTACTTC	CASSHPSGGANQETQYF
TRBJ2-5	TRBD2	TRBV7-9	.	TGTGCCAGCAGCCCCAGAGGGGCGGGGGGGCCGGAAAAGACCCAGTACTTC	CASSPRGAGGPEKTQYF
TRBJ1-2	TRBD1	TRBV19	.	TGTGCCAGTAGTGACGTTGGACAGGGAGACTATGGCTACACCTTC	CASSDVGQGDYGYTF
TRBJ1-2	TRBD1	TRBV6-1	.	TGTGCCAGCATGGTACAGGGGGCTCTAGATGGCTACACCTTC	CASMVQGALDGYTF
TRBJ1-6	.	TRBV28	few	TGTGCCAGGAGCAGTTCCCATCACGCACCCATTCAGAATAATTCACCCCTCCACTTT	CARSSSHHAPIQNNSPLHF
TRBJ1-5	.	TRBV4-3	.	TGCGCCAGCAGCCAAGATCGGTATCAGCCCCAGCATTTT	CASSQDRYQPQHF
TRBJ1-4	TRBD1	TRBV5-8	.	TGTGCCAGCAGCGGCGGGACAGGGAGGGTTGAAAAACTGTTTTTT	CASSGGTGRVEKLFF
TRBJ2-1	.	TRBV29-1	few	TGCAGCGTTGTTATTGCAGGGGACTACAATGAGCAGTTCTTC	CSVVIAGDYNEQFF
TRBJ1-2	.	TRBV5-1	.	TGCGCCAGCAGCTTTAGGGACAATTTCGACTACACCTTC	CASSFRDNFDYTF
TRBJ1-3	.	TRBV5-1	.	TGCGCCAGCAGCTTGGAATGGGGGGAGAACACCATATATTTT	CASSLEWGENTIYF
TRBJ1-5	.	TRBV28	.	TGTGCCAGCAGTTTGGTCGAACAGGGAAGGGACAATCAGCCCCAGCATTTT	CASSLVEQGRDNQPQHF
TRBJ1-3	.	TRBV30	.	TGTGCCTGGAGTTGGGGGAGCTCTGGAAACACCATATATTTT	CAWSWGSSGNTIYF
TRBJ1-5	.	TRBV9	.	TGTGCCAGCAGCACGAGGGCCGGCGAGGATCAGCCCCAGCATTTT	CASSTRAGEDQPQHF
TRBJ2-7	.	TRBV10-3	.	TGTGCCATCAGTGATCAGATAAAAGGCTACGAGCAGTACTTC	CAISDQIKGYEQYF
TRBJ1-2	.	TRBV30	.	TGTGCCCGTACAGGGACTAACTATGGCTACACCTTC	CARTGTNYGYTF
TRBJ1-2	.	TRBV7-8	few	TGTGCCAGCAGCTTCCGGGACCATGGCTACACCTTC	CASSFRDHGYTF
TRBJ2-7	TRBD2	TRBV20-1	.	TGCAGTGCTAGTGGAACTAGCGATTCGGTCGAGCAGTACTTC	CSASGTSDSVEQYF
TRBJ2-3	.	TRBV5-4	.	TGTGCCAGCAGCCAACAGACAGCCACAGATACGCAGTATTTT	CASSQQTATDTQYF
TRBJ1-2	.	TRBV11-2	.	TGTGCCAGCAGCTTAGAAGGGAATGGCTACACCTTC	CASSLEGNGYTF
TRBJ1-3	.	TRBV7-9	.	TGTGCCAGCAGTCGGACAGTCTTTAACTCTGGAAACACCATATATTTT	CASSRTVFNSGNTIYF
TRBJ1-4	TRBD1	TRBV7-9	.	TGTGCCAGCAGCTTCCCCGGACAGGGAAGGGGTGCAACTAATGAAAAACTGTTTTTT	CASSFPGQGRGATNEKLFF
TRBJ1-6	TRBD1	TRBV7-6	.	TGTGCCAGCAGCTCAGGACAGGGGGATAATTCACCCCTCCACTTT	CASSSGQGDNSPLHF
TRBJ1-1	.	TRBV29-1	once	TGCAGCGTTCGGGAAGGAGGAGGGACTGAAGCTTTCTTT	CSVREGGGTEAFF
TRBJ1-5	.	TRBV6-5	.	TGTGCCAGCAGTTACAATCAGCCCCAGCATTTT	CASSYNQPQHF